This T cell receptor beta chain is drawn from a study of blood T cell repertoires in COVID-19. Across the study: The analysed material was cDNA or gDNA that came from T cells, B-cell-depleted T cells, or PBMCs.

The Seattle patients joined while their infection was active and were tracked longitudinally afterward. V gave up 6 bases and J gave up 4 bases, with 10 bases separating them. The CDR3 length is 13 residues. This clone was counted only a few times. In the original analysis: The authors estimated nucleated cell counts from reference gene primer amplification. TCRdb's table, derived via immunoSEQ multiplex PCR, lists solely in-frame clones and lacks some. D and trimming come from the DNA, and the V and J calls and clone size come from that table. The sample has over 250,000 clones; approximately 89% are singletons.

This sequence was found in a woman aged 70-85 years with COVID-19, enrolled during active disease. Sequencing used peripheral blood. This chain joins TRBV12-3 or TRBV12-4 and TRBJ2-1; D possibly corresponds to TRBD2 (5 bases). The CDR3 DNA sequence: TGTGCCAGCAGCCTCAGAGGGTACAATGAGCAGTTCTTC. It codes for CASSLRGYNEQFF.